These T cell receptor beta chains were read from a single sample in a study of shared clonotypes between healthy human individuals. The repertoire was sequenced with immunoSEQ multiplex PCR; TCRdb's copy has only in-frame clones and lacks some. The sample includes about 120,000 clones, 68% of them seen just once. The specimen sequenced was memory CD8+ T cells sorted from blood. The receptors here all came from a woman in her 30s in good health. Both conserved end residues are part of each CDR3. The D gene is left open where the match is weak. Size is stated for part of the rows, as once, few or many counts, or as a class when the clone is expanded.

J gene | D gene | clone size | V gene | CDR3 DNA | CDR3 protein
TRBJ1-1 | NA | NA | TRBV7-9 | TGTGCCAGCAGCTTAGTAGTGTCCTATGCAGGGCTCTCCCCTGAAGCTTTCTTT | CASSLVVSYAGLSPEAFF
TRBJ2-7 | TRBD2 | NA | TRBV19 | TGTGCCAGTGGAGCGGGAGTTGCCTACGAGCAGTACTTC | CASGAGVAYEQYF
TRBJ1-1 | NA | NA | TRBV28 | TGTGCCAGCAGTTTTAGGTTTGTCGGCACTGAAGCTTTCTTT | CASSFRFVGTEAFF
TRBJ2-7 | NA | NA | TRBV30 | TGTGCCTGGAAAACCCCTATCACCTACGAGCAGTACTTC | CAWKTPITYEQYF
TRBJ2-2 | NA | NA | TRBV9 | TGTGCCAGCAGCGGGGGGGACTTCCCGAACACCGGGGAGCTGTTTTTT | CASSGGDFPNTGELFF
TRBJ1-5 | TRBD1 | NA | TRBV18 | TGTGCCAGCTCACAGTCCTACAGGGGTTATCAGCCCCAGCATTTT | CASSQSYRGYQPQHF
TRBJ2-1 | TRBD2 | NA | TRBV29-1 | TGCAGCGTTGCCGGCGGGAGGGTGCGGAATGAGCAGTTCTTC | CSVAGGRVRNEQFF
TRBJ1-5 | NA | NA | TRBV19 | TGTGCCAGTAGTATTCTGTCGCGGGGTATGGATCAGCCCCAGCATTTT | CASSILSRGMDQPQHF
TRBJ2-2 | NA | NA | TRBV5-6 | TGTGCCAGCAGCTTGAGAGGGCAGGGGATTTACACCGGGGAGCTGTTTTTT | CASSLRGQGIYTGELFF
TRBJ2-6 | NA | NA | TRBV4-1 | TGCGCCAGCAGCCAAGATCGCAGCTCTGGGGCCAACGTCCTGACTTTC | CASSQDRSSGANVLTF
TRBJ1-3 | NA | NA | TRBV25-1 | TGTGCCAGCAGCCGAGGAGGGAGCTCTGGAAACACCATATATTTT | CASSRGGSSGNTIYF
TRBJ2-2 | NA | many | TRBV4-2 | TGTGCCAGCAGCCCCCGCGGACTCGGGGAGCTGTTTTTT | CASSPRGLGELFF
TRBJ1-6 | NA | once | TRBV28 | TGTGCCAGCAGTCCAACCCGGACAGAACCCCTCCACTTT | CASSPTRTEPLHF
TRBJ2-2 | TRBD2 | NA | TRBV19 | TGTGCCAGTAGTATCCCGGGACTAGCGGGGGCGAACACCGGGGAGCTGTTTTTT | CASSIPGLAGANTGELFF
TRBJ2-1 | NA | NA | TRBV5-4 | TGTGCCAGCAGCTTGCAGGCAGGGCGCAAGGATGAGCAGTTCTTC | CASSLQAGRKDEQFF
TRBJ2-6 | NA | NA | TRBV28 | TGTGCCAGCAGTAAGTTAACTTTGACACAAAGTCGGGCCAACGTCCTGACTTTC | CASSKLTLTQSRANVLTF
TRBJ2-7 | TRBD2 | NA | TRBV5-6 | TGTGCCAGCAGCTTTCCTCTAGCGGGAGGTGGTTACGAGCAGTACTTC | CASSFPLAGGGYEQYF
TRBJ2-2 | NA | once | TRBV14 | TGTGCCAGCAGCCAAGCCCAGTGGCGTAGTCGGACCGGGGAGCTGTTTTTT | CASSQAQWRSRTGELFF
TRBJ1-1 | NA | NA | TRBV7-8 | TGTGCCAGCAGCTGGGGCGGGGTCACTGAAGCTTTCTTT | CASSWGGVTEAFF
TRBJ2-7 | TRBD1 | few | TRBV15 | TGTGCCACCAGCAGAGGGGGGACAGTTGCCTACGAGCAGTACTTC | CATSRGGTVAYEQYF
TRBJ2-7 | NA | few | TRBV5-5 | TGTGCCAGCAGCCCCTGGGCAGGGAACTACGAGCAGTACTTC | CASSPWAGNYEQYF
TRBJ2-1 | NA | NA | TRBV5-1 | TGCGCCAGCAGCTTCGGACTATACACCCTTAATGAGCAGTTCTTC | CASSFGLYTLNEQFF
TRBJ2-1 | TRBD1 | NA | TRBV5-1 | TGCGCCAGCAGCACGGGGGACAGGGACAACAATGAGCAGTTCTTC | CASSTGDRDNNEQFF
TRBJ2-3 | NA | NA | TRBV7-2 | TGTGCCAGCAGCTTGTTTCAAGCCCCAGATACGCAGTATTTT | CASSLFQAPDTQYF
TRBJ2-2 | TRBD2 | few | TRBV28 | TGTGCCAGCGGTAGCGGGAGTGGCGGGGAGCTGTTTTTT | CASGSGSGGELFF
TRBJ1-4 | TRBD1 | NA | TRBV5-8 | TGTGCCAGCACCAGATCGACAGGGGGTAAAGACGAAAAACTGTTTTTT | CASTRSTGGKDEKLFF
TRBJ2-7 | TRBD2 | NA | TRBV5-1 | TGCGCCAGCAGCCAATACAACTCCGGGACTAGGGGAAACGAGCAGTACTTC | CASSQYNSGTRGNEQYF